These T cell receptor beta chains were read from a single sample in a study of Ad26.COV2.S vaccination and SARS-CoV-2 variants. Clones were sequenced by immunoSEQ multiplex PCR, and TCRdb holds only the in-frame ones, with some missing. The data contain about 350,000 clones, approximately 90% of them singletons. Sequencing was performed on peripheral blood, taken after recovery from COVID-19. The receptors originated from a human donor who had recovered from COVID-19. CDR3s include the opening cysteine and the closing phenylalanine or tryptophan. A D gene is named only where the DNA matches it firmly. Clone size is stated in some rows and not others, as once, few, many or a class when expanded.

J gene: TRBJ2-7; D gene: TRBD1; V gene: TRBV15; clone size: NA; CDR3 protein: CATSREGTEWEYF; CDR3 DNA: TGTGCCACCAGCAGAGAGGGGACAGAATGGGAGTACTTC
J gene: TRBJ2-1; D gene: TRBD1; V gene: TRBV9; clone size: NA; CDR3 protein: CASSVRDRGLDEQFF; CDR3 DNA: TGTGCCAGCAGCGTCCGGGACAGGGGTTTAGATGAGCAGTTCTTC
J gene: TRBJ2-1; D gene: NA; V gene: TRBV11-2; clone size: once; CDR3 protein: CASTGNEQFF; CDR3 DNA: TGTGCCAGCACCGGCAATGAGCAGTTCTTC
J gene: TRBJ2-7; D gene: NA; V gene: TRBV7-9; clone size: NA; CDR3 protein: CASSLWDLSSYEQYF; CDR3 DNA: TGTGCCAGCAGCTTGTGGGACTTGAGCTCCTACGAGCAGTACTTC
J gene: TRBJ2-2; D gene: NA; V gene: TRBV29-1; clone size: NA; CDR3 protein: CSVEWGFWTGELFF; CDR3 DNA: TGCAGCGTTGAGTGGGGTTTTTGGACCGGGGAGCTGTTTTTT
J gene: TRBJ1-6; D gene: NA; V gene: TRBV2; clone size: few; CDR3 protein: CASILDKRDYSPLHF; CDR3 DNA: TGTGCCAGCATATTGGACAAGAGAGATTATTCACCCCTCCACTTT
J gene: TRBJ1-2; D gene: NA; V gene: TRBV5-1; clone size: NA; CDR3 protein: CASSLVGSDYGYTF; CDR3 DNA: TGCGCCAGCAGCTTGGTTGGGAGTGACTATGGCTACACCTTC
J gene: TRBJ2-1; D gene: NA; V gene: TRBV4-2; clone size: NA; CDR3 protein: CASSPSTNYNEQFF; CDR3 DNA: TGTGCCAGCAGCCCGTCCACGAATTACAATGAGCAGTTCTTC
J gene: TRBJ1-2; D gene: NA; V gene: TRBV15; clone size: NA; CDR3 protein: CATSRDTQVNGYTF; CDR3 DNA: TGTGCCACCAGCAGAGATACGCAGGTTAATGGCTACACCTTC
J gene: TRBJ2-3; D gene: NA; V gene: TRBV5-4; clone size: NA; CDR3 protein: CASSLASFPDTQYF; CDR3 DNA: TGTGCCAGCAGCTTGGCCTCTTTTCCAGATACGCAGTATTTT
J gene: TRBJ1-1; D gene: NA; V gene: TRBV5-1; clone size: NA; CDR3 protein: CASSLASMNTEAFF; CDR3 DNA: TGCGCCAGCAGCTTGGCCTCGATGAACACTGAAGCTTTCTTT
J gene: TRBJ1-4; D gene: TRBD1; V gene: TRBV4-3; clone size: NA; CDR3 protein: CASSQEGTVPEKLFF; CDR3 DNA: TGCGCCAGCAGCCAAGAAGGGACAGTCCCTGAAAAACTGTTTTTT
J gene: TRBJ1-1; D gene: NA; V gene: TRBV10-3; clone size: NA; CDR3 protein: CAVAPSGSAGTEAFF; CDR3 DNA: TGTGCCGTCGCCCCCTCAGGGTCGGCAGGGACTGAAGCTTTCTTT
J gene: TRBJ2-1; D gene: TRBD1; V gene: TRBV11-2; clone size: NA; CDR3 protein: CASSLPLTGSSYNEQFF; CDR3 DNA: TGTGCCAGCAGCTTGCCATTGACAGGGTCCTCCTACAATGAGCAGTTCTTC
J gene: TRBJ1-2; D gene: TRBD1; V gene: TRBV6-5; clone size: NA; CDR3 protein: CASSYSGTGGGYTF; CDR3 DNA: TGTGCCAGCAGTTACTCCGGGACAGGGGGCGGCTACACCTTC
J gene: TRBJ2-6; D gene: TRBD1; V gene: TRBV9; clone size: NA; CDR3 protein: CASSVGRTGAGSGANVLTF; CDR3 DNA: TGTGCCAGCAGCGTCGGCAGGACAGGGGCCGGCTCTGGGGCCAACGTCCTGACTTTC
J gene: TRBJ1-1; D gene: NA; V gene: TRBV2; clone size: NA; CDR3 protein: CASSEDGGRGTEAFF; CDR3 DNA: TGTGCCAGCAGTGAAGACGGGGGAAGAGGGACTGAAGCTTTCTTT
J gene: TRBJ2-7; D gene: NA; V gene: TRBV7-9; clone size: NA; CDR3 protein: CASSWASTYEQYF; CDR3 DNA: TGTGCCAGCAGCTGGGCTTCGACCTACGAGCAGTACTTC
J gene: TRBJ2-1; D gene: NA; V gene: TRBV15; clone size: NA; CDR3 protein: CATSRDPSWLYNEQFF; CDR3 DNA: TGTGCCACCAGCAGAGATCCCAGCTGGCTGTACAATGAGCAGTTCTTC
J gene: TRBJ2-2; D gene: NA; V gene: TRBV9; clone size: NA; CDR3 protein: CASSANRVPGELFF; CDR3 DNA: TGTGCCAGCAGCGCAAACAGGGTTCCCGGGGAGCTGTTTTTT
J gene: TRBJ1-5; D gene: TRBD1; V gene: TRBV2; clone size: NA; CDR3 protein: CASSSDRVRNQPQHF; CDR3 DNA: TGTGCCAGCAGCTCCGACAGGGTTCGCAATCAGCCCCAGCATTTT
J gene: TRBJ2-5; D gene: NA; V gene: TRBV11-2; clone size: NA; CDR3 protein: CASTSLETQYF; CDR3 DNA: TGTGCCAGCACCTCACTGGAGACCCAGTACTTC
J gene: TRBJ1-2; D gene: NA; V gene: TRBV12-3/TRBV12-4; clone size: NA; CDR3 protein: CASSSGGAGGYTF; CDR3 DNA: TGTGCCAGCAGTTCCGGGGGCGCGGGTGGCTACACCTTC
J gene: TRBJ2-7; D gene: NA; V gene: TRBV20-1; clone size: NA; CDR3 protein: CSAPGAAEQYF; CDR3 DNA: TGCAGTGCCCCTGGGGCAGCCGAGCAGTACTTC
J gene: TRBJ1-5; D gene: NA; V gene: TRBV7-9; clone size: NA; CDR3 protein: CASSLGVGASNQPQHF; CDR3 DNA: TGTGCCAGCAGCTTAGGGGTGGGGGCCAGCAATCAGCCCCAGCATTTT
J gene: TRBJ1-1; D gene: TRBD1; V gene: TRBV7-8; clone size: NA; CDR3 protein: CASSRTGGTEAFF; CDR3 DNA: TGTGCCAGCAGCCGGACAGGGGGCACTGAAGCTTTCTTT
J gene: TRBJ2-2; D gene: NA; V gene: TRBV10-3; clone size: NA; CDR3 protein: CAISERDQNGSWNTGELFF; CDR3 DNA: TGTGCCATCAGTGAAAGAGATCAAAATGGGTCATGGAACACCGGGGAGCTGTTTTTT
J gene: TRBJ2-5; D gene: TRBD2; V gene: TRBV7-6; clone size: NA; CDR3 protein: CASSQLAGGPWGETQYF; CDR3 DNA: TGTGCCAGCAGCCAACTAGCGGGGGGGCCTTGGGGAGAGACCCAGTACTTC
J gene: TRBJ2-7; D gene: TRBD1; V gene: TRBV9; clone size: NA; CDR3 protein: CASSFGTGGEQYF; CDR3 DNA: TGTGCCAGCAGCTTCGGGACAGGTGGGGAGCAGTACTTC
J gene: TRBJ2-7; D gene: NA; V gene: TRBV7-3; clone size: NA; CDR3 protein: CASSLYGGEQYF; CDR3 DNA: TGTGCCAGCAGCTTATATGGGGGCGAGCAGTACTTC
J gene: TRBJ1-1; D gene: NA; V gene: TRBV6-5; clone size: NA; CDR3 protein: CASRESNTEAFF; CDR3 DNA: TGTGCCAGCAGAGAGAGTAACACTGAAGCTTTCTTT
J gene: TRBJ1-5; D gene: NA; V gene: TRBV23-1; clone size: NA; CDR3 protein: CASSQSSQVRKESNQPQHF; CDR3 DNA: TGCGCCAGCAGTCAATCGAGCCAGGTAAGGAAAGAAAGCAATCAGCCCCAGCATTTT
J gene: TRBJ2-5; D gene: NA; V gene: TRBV5-1; clone size: NA; CDR3 protein: CASRGDQETQYF; CDR3 DNA: TGCGCCAGCAGGGGAGACCAAGAGACCCAGTACTTC